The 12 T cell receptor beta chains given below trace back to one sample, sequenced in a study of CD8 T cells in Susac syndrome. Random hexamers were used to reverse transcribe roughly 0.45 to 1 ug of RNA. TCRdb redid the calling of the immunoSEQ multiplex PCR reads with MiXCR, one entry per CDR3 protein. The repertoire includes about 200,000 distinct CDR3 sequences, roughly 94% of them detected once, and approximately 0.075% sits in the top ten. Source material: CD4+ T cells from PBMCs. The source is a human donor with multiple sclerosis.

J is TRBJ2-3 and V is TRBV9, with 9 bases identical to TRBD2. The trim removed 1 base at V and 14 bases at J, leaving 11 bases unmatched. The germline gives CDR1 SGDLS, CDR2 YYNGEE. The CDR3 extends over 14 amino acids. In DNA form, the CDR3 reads TGTGCCAGCAGCGTATTGGCTAGCGGGGAGATACGGTATTTT. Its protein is CASSVLASGEIRYF.

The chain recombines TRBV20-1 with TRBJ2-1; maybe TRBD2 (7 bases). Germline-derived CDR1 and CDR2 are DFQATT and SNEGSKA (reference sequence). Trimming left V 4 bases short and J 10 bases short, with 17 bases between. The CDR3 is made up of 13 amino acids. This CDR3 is CSAKVGGPKEQFF. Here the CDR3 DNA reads TGCAGTGCTAAGGTCGGGGGGCCTAAAGAGCAGTTCTTC.

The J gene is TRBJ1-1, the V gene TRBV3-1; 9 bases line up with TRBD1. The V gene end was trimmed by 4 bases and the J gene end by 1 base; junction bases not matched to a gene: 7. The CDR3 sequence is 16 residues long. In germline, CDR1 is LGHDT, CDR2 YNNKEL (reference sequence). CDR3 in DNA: TGTGCCAGCAGCCGTATACCGGGACAGGGGAACACTGAAGCTTTCTTT. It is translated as CASSRIPGQGNTEAFF.

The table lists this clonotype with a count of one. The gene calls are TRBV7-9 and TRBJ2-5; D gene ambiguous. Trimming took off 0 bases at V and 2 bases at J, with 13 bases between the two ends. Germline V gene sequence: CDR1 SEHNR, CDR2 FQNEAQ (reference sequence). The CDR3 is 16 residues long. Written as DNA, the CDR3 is TGTGCCAGCAGCTTAGCCCCCACAGATCATCAAGAGACCCAGTACTTC. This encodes CASSLAPTDHQETQYF. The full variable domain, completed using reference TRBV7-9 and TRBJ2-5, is DTGVSQNPRHKITKRGQNVTFRCDPISEHNRLYWYRQTLGQGPEFLTYFQNEAQLEKSRLLSDRFSAERPKGSFSTLEIQRTEQGDSAMYLCASSLAPTDHQETQYFGPGTRLLVL.

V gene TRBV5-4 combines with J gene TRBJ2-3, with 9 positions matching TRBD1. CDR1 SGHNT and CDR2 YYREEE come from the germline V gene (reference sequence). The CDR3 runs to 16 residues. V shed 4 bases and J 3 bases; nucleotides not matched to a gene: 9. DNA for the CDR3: TGTGCCAGCAGCGCTCGGACAGGGGCAATGACAGATACGCAGTATTTT. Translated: CASSARTGAMTDTQYF.

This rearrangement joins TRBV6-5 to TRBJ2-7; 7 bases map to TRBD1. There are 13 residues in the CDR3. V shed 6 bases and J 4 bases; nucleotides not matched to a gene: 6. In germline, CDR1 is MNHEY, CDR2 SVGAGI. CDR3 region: CASSRTGLYEQYV. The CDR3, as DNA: TGTGCCAGCAGCCGGACAGGTTTGTACGAGCAGTACGTC.

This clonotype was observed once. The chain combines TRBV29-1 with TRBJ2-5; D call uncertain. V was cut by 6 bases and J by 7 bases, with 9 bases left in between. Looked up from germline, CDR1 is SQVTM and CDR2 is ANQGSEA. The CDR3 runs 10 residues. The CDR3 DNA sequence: TGCAGCGTCGCAACGTCGACCCAGTACTTC. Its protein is CSVATSTQYF.

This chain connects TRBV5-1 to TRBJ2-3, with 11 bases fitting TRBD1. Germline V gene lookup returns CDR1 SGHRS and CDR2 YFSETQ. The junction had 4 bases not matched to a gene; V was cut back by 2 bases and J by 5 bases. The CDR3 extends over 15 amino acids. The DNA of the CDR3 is TGCGCCAGCAGCTTCCCCGGGACAGGGGGAGATACGCAGTATTTT. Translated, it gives CASSFPGTGGDTQYF.

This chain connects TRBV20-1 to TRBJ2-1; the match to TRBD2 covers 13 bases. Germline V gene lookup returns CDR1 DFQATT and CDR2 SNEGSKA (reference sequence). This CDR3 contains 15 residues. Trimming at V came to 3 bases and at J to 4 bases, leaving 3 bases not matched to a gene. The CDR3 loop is CSASPTSGGYNEQFF. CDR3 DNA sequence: TGCAGTGCTAGTCCGACTAGCGGGGGGTACAATGAGCAGTTCTTC.

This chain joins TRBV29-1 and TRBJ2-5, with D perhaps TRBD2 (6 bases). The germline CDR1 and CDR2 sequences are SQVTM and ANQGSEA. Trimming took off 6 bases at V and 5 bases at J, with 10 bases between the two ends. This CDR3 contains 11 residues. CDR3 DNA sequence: TGCAGCGTGGAGGGTGCGGAGACCCAGTACTTC. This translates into CSVEGAETQYF.

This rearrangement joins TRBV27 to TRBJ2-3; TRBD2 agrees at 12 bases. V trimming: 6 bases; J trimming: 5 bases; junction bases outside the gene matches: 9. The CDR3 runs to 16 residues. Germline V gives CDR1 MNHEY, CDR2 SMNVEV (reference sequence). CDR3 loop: CASSRLAGDPGDTQYF. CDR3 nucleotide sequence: TGTGCCAGCAGCAGACTAGCGGGGGACCCGGGAGATACGCAGTATTTT.

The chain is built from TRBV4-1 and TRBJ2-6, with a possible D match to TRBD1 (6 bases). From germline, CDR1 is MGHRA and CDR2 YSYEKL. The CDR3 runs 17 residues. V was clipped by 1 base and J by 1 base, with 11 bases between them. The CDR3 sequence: CASSQGTVVSGANVLTF. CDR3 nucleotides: TGCGCCAGCAGCCAAGGGACAGTGGTTTCTGGGGCCAACGTCCTGACTTTC.